These 7 T cell receptor beta chains were sequenced from one sample in a study of T cells in Graves' hyperthyroidism and ophthalmopathy. Researchers took RNA transcripts and amplified the TCR beta CDR3 regions from them. The HTBI primer set was used in a first-round RT-PCR of the TCR CDR3. TCRdb re-derived calls from the multiplex PCR reads in MiXCR, one entry per CDR3 protein. The data contain hundreds of thousands of distinct CDR3 sequences, 14% to 15% of them singletons. Sequenced sample: blood. These receptors were obtained from a woman under 40 with Graves' hyperthyroidism.

The chain uses TRBV27 and TRBJ2-1; D possibly uses TRBD1 or TRBD2 (6 bases each). This CDR3 has 13 residues. The germline V and J ends were trimmed by 2 bases and 9 bases, with 11 bases remaining between them. Looked up from germline, CDR1 is MNHEY and CDR2 is SMNVEV (reference sequence). The CDR3 region has the DNA TGTGCCAGCAGTTTAGGGGGGCGGATTGAGCAGTTCTTC. As protein: CASSLGGRIEQFF.

This clonotype has a count of ten or more. CDR3 nucleotide sequence: TGCGCCAGCAGCTTTGCAGGGGGTGATGAGCAGTTCTTC. Protein: CASSFAGGDEQFF. The chain recombines TRBV5-1 with TRBJ2-1; 7 positions agree with TRBD1. V was pared by 2 bases and J by 8 bases, with 4 bases of the junction left unmatched. There are 13 residues in the CDR3. CDR1 SGHRS and CDR2 YFSETQ come from the germline V gene.

The chain combines TRBV5-6 with TRBJ1-5; no definite D call. CDR3 length: 13 amino acids. V was cut by 3 bases and J by 4 bases, with 8 bases left in between. Germline V CDR1 and CDR2: SGHDT, YYEEEE. This chain's CDR3 is CASSSRRNQPQHF. The CDR3 DNA follows: TGTGCCAGCAGCTCACGACGGAATCAGCCCCAGCATTTT.

To note about this clonotype: This may be a read error: a much more frequent sequence differs by one nucleotide. This chain connects TRBV12-3 or TRBV12-4 to TRBJ2-7, with D possibly matching TRBD2 (6 bases). CDR3 length: 15 residues. Deletions cut 4 bases from V and 3 bases from J, with 16 bases between. The CDR3 here is CASSWSLVGGYEQYF. CDR3 sequence (DNA): TGTGCCAGCAGTTGGTCCCTAGTGGGGGGCTACGAGCAGTACTTC.

This sequence joins TRBV20-1 and TRBJ1-1; 8 bases match TRBD1. There are 16 residues in the CDR3. The junction had 13 bases not matched to a gene; V was cut back by 3 bases and J by 4 bases. Germline values: CDR1 DFQATT, CDR2 SNEGSKA (reference sequence). CDR3: CSASRPGGRLGTEAFF. In DNA form, the CDR3 reads TGCAGTGCTAGCAGGCCAGGGGGCCGTCTGGGCACTGAAGCTTTCTTT.

The chain is built from TRBV7-8 and TRBJ1-4, with D tentatively TRBD1 (6 bases). V shed 9 bases and J shed 6 bases, with 14 bases lying between them. The CDR3 has 13 amino acids. The germline V gene encodes CDR1 SGHVS and CDR2 FQNEAQ. CDR3 bases: TGTGCCAGTACGGACAGAGGTGATGAAAAACTGTTTTTT. The encoded protein is CASTDRGDEKLFF.

This chain links TRBV6-2 or TRBV6-3 with TRBJ2-1; D may be TRBD1 or TRBD2 (6 bases each). Germline V gene lookup returns CDR1 MNHEY and CDR2 SVGEGT. This CDR3 contains 14 residues. V lost 6 bases and J lost 5, with 14 bases in between. In DNA form, the CDR3 reads TGTGCCAGCAGGGGGGCAGGACTAAACAATGAGCAGTTCTTC. It specifies CASRGAGLNNEQFF.